Below, 10 T cell receptor beta chains from the same sample are listed, as sequenced in a study of identical twins. One entry per CDR3 protein results from TCRdb running MiXCR on the 5' RACE reads. This table has roughly 720,000 distinct CDR3 sequences, 15% to 20% appearing once. Separately, the same data were catalogued under a study of T cells expressing NK-cell markers.

The sample consisted of PBMCs. The receptor source for this set is a woman aged 18-29 years in good health.

This clonotype has only a few counts. The chain is built from TRBV11-2 and TRBJ2-5; D uncertain. This CDR3 has 12 residues. Trimming cost V 3 bases and J 7 bases, with 9 bases left between them. In germline, CDR1 is SGHAT, CDR2 FQNNGV. The CDR3 is CASSLDARTQYF. CDR3 bases: TGTGCCAGCAGCTTGGACGCGAGGACCCAGTACTTC.

The rearrangement uses TRBV12-3 or TRBV12-4 and TRBJ2-4, with D unresolved. Trimming removed 3 bases from V and 7 bases from J, with 7 bases in between. The CDR3 has 12 amino acids. The CDR3 reads CASSFLGNIQYF. The CDR3 DNA sequence: TGTGCCAGCAGTTTCTTGGGGAACATTCAGTACTTC.

This clonotype has just a few counts. The rearrangement joins TRBV20-1 to TRBJ1-2, with D uncertain. CDR3 length: 13 residues. The V and J ends lost 5 bases and 3 bases respectively, with 13 bases between them. Germline values: CDR1 DFQATT, CDR2 SNEGSKA (reference sequence). This CDR3 reads CSALGIRDYGYTF. CDR3 coding DNA: TGCAGTGCTCTCGGCATCCGGGACTATGGCTACACCTTC.

This clonotype showed up just a few times. This chain links TRBV7-9 with TRBJ1-1; D remains ambiguous. V lost 2 bases and J lost 6, with 16 bases in between. There are 15 residues in the CDR3. Germline values: CDR1 SEHNR, CDR2 FQNEAQ (reference sequence). CDR3 DNA: TGTGCCAGCAGCTTAATTGAGGGAATGTATGCTGAAGCTTTCTTT. This translates into CASSLIEGMYAEAFF.

In this sample, this clonotype turned up a few times. The V call is TRBV6-5, the J call TRBJ2-3, with D perhaps assigned TRBD1 or TRBD2 (5 bases each). Trimming removed 2 bases from V and 9 bases from J, with 24 bases in between. This CDR3 is built from 17 residues. From germline, CDR1 is MNHEY and CDR2 SVGAGI. The CDR3 protein is CASSYPSGTSNFATQYF. CDR3 DNA sequence: TGTGCCAGCAGTTACCCATCCGGGACCTCGAACTTCGCGACGCAGTATTTT.

This clonotype was seen a few times. The rearrangement links TRBV6-5 to TRBJ2-1, with TRBD2 matching 13 bases. With 4 bases clipped from V and 8 bases from J, the junction kept 11 bases outside the gene matches. The germline V gene encodes CDR1 MNHEY and CDR2 SVGAGI. This CDR3 has 17 amino acids. In DNA, the CDR3 is TGTGCCAGCAGTTGGGGGGTTACTAGCGGGAGGGCCGATGAGCAGTTCTTC. Amino acids: CASSWGVTSGRADEQFF.

This chain joins TRBV2 and TRBJ2-6, with a weak D call TRBD2 (6 bases). This CDR3 is 18 amino acids long. Germline V lookup: CDR1 SNHLY, CDR2 FYNNEI. Trimming cost V 8 bases and J 0 bases, with 20 bases left between them. CDR3 amino acids: CASLILGDFRSGANVLTF. As DNA, the CDR3 is TGTGCCAGCCTCATCTTGGGGGACTTCCGCTCTGGGGCCAACGTCCTGACTTTC.

This chain connects TRBV5-6 to TRBJ2-3; possibly TRBD1 for D (5 bases). The V and J ends lost 4 bases and 0 bases respectively, with 15 bases between them. In germline, CDR1 is SGHDT, CDR2 YYEEEE. This CDR3 region has 16 residues. The CDR3 DNA reads as TGTGCCAGCAGCCGCACGGTGACAGCTAGCACAGATACGCAGTATTTT. This translates into CASSRTVTASTDTQYF. The full variable domain, its missing parts supplied by reference TRBV5-6 and TRBJ2-3, is DAGVTQSPTHLIKTRGQQVTLRCSPKSGHDTVSWYQQALGQGPQFIFQYYEEEERQRGNFPDRFSGHQFPNYSSELNVNALLLGDSALYLCASSRTVTASTDTQYFGPGTRLTVL.

The sample holds many counts of this clonotype. The genes are TRBV20-1 and TRBJ2-3, with TRBD2 identical over 9 bases. The CDR3 is made up of 17 amino acids. Germline V gene lookup returns CDR1 DFQATT and CDR2 SNEGSKA (reference sequence). Losses at the gene ends were 1 base for V and 1 base for J; bases not matched to a gene: 9. In DNA form, the CDR3 reads TGCAGTGCTAGAGGCCTAGCGGGATGGAGCGGCACAGATACGCAGTATTTT. Its translation: CSARGLAGWSGTDTQYF.

This clonotype was observed a handful of times. The chain has TRBV5-1 and TRBJ1-2; D gene ambiguous. The length of the CDR3 is 13 residues. V lost 4 bases, J lost 7 bases, and 14 bases lay in between. The germline gives CDR1 SGHRS, CDR2 YFSETQ. The CDR3 loop is CASSLDTFGGYTF. The CDR3 DNA reads TGCGCCAGCAGCCTCGACACCTTCGGTGGCTACACCTTC.